A selection of T cell receptor beta chains follows, all from one sample in a study of shared clonotypes between healthy human individuals. Using immunoSEQ multiplex PCR, the repertoire was profiled, and TCRdb retains in-frame clones only, with some absent. The sample has 530,000 or so clones, 75% to 80% seen once; the top ten hold approximately 13%. Input material: PBMCs. All receptors derive from a woman in her thirties or forties in good health. Some clones in this sample may be carry-over from other donors' samples. The CDR3 runs from the conserved cysteine through the conserved F or W. A D gene is named only where the DNA matches it firmly. Clone size is given for some rows only: seen once, a few or many times, or a class if the clone is expanded.

NA	TRBV30	TRBJ2-7	NA	TGTGCCTGGAGTAAGTGGTCGGTAGGAAGGGACTACGAGCAGTACTTC	CAWSKWSVGRDYEQYF
NA	TRBV29-1	TRBJ2-7	NA	TGCAGCGTTGGGGGTTACCTGGCGGCTCTAGACGAGCAGTACTTC	CSVGGYLAALDEQYF
TRBD2	TRBV29-1	TRBJ2-3	NA	TGCAGCGTCCGGGGGGTTGGAGATACGCAGTATTTT	CSVRGVGDTQYF
NA	TRBV7-9	TRBJ2-3	NA	TGTGCCAGCAGCAAATCCAGTGCAGGACGGTACACAGATACGCAGTATTTT	CASSKSSAGRYTDTQYF
TRBD1	TRBV9	TRBJ1-1	NA	TGTGCCAGCAGCGTAACAGGGGCAAACACTGAAGCTTTCTTT	CASSVTGANTEAFF
NA	TRBV4-2	TRBJ2-7	NA	TGTGCCAGCAGCCAAGCCCTTCGGACCACCATGGGGGAGCAGTACTTC	CASSQALRTTMGEQYF
TRBD2	TRBV14	TRBJ2-7	NA	TGTGCCAGCAGCCAAGAAGCGGGACGGCTGAGCTCCTACGAGCAGTACTTC	CASSQEAGRLSSYEQYF
TRBD1	TRBV28	TRBJ1-2	NA	TGTGCCATCGCCTCCAGACAGGGCTATGGCTACACCTTC	CAIASRQGYGYTF
TRBD2	TRBV6-1	TRBJ2-1	NA	TGTGCCAGCAGGGGGACTAGCGGGGGGAATGAGCAGTTCTTC	CASRGTSGGNEQFF
TRBD1	TRBV25-1	TRBJ2-1	NA	TGTGCCAGCAGTGATTCAGGACAGGGGAGCTACAATGAGCAGTTCTTC	CASSDSGQGSYNEQFF
NA	TRBV9	TRBJ2-2	once	TGTGCCAGCAGCGTAGGTCGGGCCGCGAACACCGGGGAGCTGTTTTTT	CASSVGRAANTGELFF
NA	TRBV7-3	TRBJ2-1	NA	TGTGCCAGCAGCACCCCCGGAGAACCCGAGCAGTTCTTC	CASSTPGEPEQFF
TRBD1	TRBV7-3	TRBJ2-2	NA	TGTGCCAGCAGCTTAAACGGACAGGGGACCGCCGGGGAGCTGTTTTTT	CASSLNGQGTAGELFF
TRBD1	TRBV27	TRBJ1-1	few	TGTGCCAGCGGCGACAGGGATTCGAACACTGAAGCTTTCTTT	CASGDRDSNTEAFF
NA	TRBV7-9	TRBJ2-5	NA	TGTGCCAGCAGCTTCCGGGGGGCAGAGACCCAGTACTTC	CASSFRGAETQYF
NA	TRBV7-3	TRBJ2-1	NA	TGTGCCAGCAGCTTAGCGGCTTCTGAGCAGTTCTTC	CASSLAASEQFF
NA	TRBV10-3	TRBJ1-5	NA	TGTGCCATCAGCTCGGACGGGGGCGGCAATCAGCCCCAGCATTTT	CAISSDGGGNQPQHF